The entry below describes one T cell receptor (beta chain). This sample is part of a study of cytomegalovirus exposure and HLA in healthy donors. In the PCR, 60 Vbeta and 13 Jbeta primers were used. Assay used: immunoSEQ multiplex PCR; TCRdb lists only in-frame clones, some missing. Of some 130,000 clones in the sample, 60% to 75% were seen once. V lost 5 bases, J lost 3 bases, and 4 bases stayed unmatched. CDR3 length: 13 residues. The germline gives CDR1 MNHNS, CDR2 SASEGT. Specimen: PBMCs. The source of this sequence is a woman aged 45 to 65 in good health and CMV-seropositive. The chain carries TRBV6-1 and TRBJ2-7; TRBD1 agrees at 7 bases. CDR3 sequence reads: CASSTDRDYEQYF. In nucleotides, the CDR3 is TGTGCCAGCAGTACAGACAGGGACTACGAGCAGTACTTC.